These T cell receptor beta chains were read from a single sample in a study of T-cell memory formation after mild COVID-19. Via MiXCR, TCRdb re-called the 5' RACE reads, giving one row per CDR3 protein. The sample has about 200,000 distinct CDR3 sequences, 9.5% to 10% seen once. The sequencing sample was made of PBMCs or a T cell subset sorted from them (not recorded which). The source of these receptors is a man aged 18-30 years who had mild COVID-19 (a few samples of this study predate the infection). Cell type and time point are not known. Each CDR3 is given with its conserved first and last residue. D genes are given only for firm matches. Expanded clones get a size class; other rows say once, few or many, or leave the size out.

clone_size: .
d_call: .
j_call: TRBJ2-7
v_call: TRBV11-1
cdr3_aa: CASSLAARGYEQYF
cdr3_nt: TGTGCCAGCAGCTTAGCTGCCCGGGGCTACGAGCAGTACTTC

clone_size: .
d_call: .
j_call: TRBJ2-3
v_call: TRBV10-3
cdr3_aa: CAISETSTDTQYF
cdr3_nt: TGTGCCATCAGTGAAACGAGCACAGATACGCAGTATTTT

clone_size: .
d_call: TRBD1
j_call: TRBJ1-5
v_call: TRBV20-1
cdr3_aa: CSARSPTGVDQPQHF
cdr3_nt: TGCAGTGCTAGGTCCCCGACAGGGGTCGATCAGCCCCAGCATTTT

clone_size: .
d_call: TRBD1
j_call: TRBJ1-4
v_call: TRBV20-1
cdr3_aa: CSASQIRGGNEKLFF
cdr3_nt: TGCAGTGCTTCACAAATCAGGGGGGGTAATGAAAAACTGTTTTTT

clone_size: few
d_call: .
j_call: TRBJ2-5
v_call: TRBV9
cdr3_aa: CASSSSPGSVKTQYF
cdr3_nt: TGTGCCAGCAGCTCCAGTCCCGGGAGTGTGAAGACCCAGTACTTC

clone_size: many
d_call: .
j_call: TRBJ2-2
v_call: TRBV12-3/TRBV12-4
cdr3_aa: CASSLDRYTGELFF
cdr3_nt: TGTGCCAGCAGTCTAGACCGGTACACCGGGGAGCTGTTTTTT

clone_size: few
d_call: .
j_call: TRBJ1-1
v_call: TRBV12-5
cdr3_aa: CASGGGVAEAFF
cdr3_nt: TGTGCTAGTGGTGGAGGGGTCGCTGAAGCTTTCTTT

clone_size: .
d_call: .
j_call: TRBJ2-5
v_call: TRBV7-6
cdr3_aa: CASSSFKETQYF
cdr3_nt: TGTGCCAGCAGCTCCTTTAAAGAGACCCAGTACTTC

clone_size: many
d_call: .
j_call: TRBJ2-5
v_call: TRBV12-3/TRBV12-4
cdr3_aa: CASSLEKTQYF
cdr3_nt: TGTGCCAGCAGTTTAGAGAAGACCCAGTACTTC

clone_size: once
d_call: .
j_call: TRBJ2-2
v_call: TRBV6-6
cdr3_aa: CASSPWPTGELFF
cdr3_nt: TGTGCCAGCAGCCCGTGGCCCACCGGGGAGCTTTTTTTT

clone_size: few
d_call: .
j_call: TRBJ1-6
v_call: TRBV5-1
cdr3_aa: CASSRAGGRESPLHF
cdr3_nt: TGCGCCAGCAGCCGGGCCGGGGGAAGGGAATCACCCCTCCACTTT

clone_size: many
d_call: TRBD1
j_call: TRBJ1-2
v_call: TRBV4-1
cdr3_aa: CASSLGTGLNYGYTF
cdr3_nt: TGCGCCAGCAGCCTCGGGACAGGACTTAACTATGGCTACACCTTC

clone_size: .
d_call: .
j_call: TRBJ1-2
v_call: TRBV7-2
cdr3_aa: CASTTGLNYGYTF
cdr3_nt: TGTGCCAGCACTACAGGGCTAAACTATGGCTACACCTTC

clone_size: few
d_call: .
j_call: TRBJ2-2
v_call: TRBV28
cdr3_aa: CASSSGVNTGELFF
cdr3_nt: TGTGCCAGCAGTTCAGGGGTGAACACCGGGGAGCTGTTTTTT

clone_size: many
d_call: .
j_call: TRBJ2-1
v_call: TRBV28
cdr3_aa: CASSFPERNNEQFF
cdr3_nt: TGTGCCAGCAGTTTCCCAGAGCGCAACAATGAGCAGTTCTTC

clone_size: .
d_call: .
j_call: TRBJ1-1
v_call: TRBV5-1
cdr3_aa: CASSLVTWNTEAFF
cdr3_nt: TGCGCCAGCAGCTTGGTAACATGGAACACTGAAGCTTTCTTT

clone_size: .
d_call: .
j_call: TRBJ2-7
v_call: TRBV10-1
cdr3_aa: CASSESQQAPQYF
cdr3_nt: TGCGCCAGCAGTGAGTCCCAACAGGCCCCGCAGTACTTC

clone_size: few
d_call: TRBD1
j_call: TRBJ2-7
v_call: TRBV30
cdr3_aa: CAWSAPRRDRGNEQYF
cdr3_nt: TGTGCCTGGAGTGCTCCCCGGAGGGACAGGGGTAACGAGCAGTACTTC

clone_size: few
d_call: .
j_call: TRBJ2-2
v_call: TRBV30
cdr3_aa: CAWNPGRWEKVTGELFF
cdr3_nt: TGTGCCTGGAATCCAGGGCGGTGGGAGAAGGTAACCGGGGAGCTGTTTTTT

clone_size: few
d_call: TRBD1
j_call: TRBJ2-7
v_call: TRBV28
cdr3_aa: CASSPTDRVYEQYF
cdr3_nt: TGTGCCAGCAGCCCTACGGACAGGGTTTACGAGCAGTACTTC

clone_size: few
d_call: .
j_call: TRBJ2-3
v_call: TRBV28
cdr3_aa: CASSLKGDTQYF
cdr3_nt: TGTGCCAGCAGTTTGAAGGGAGATACGCAGTATTTT

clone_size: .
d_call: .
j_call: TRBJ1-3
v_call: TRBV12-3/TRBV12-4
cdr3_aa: CASSLRFSGNTIYF
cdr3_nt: TGTGCCAGCAGTTTACGGTTCTCTGGAAACACCATATATTTT

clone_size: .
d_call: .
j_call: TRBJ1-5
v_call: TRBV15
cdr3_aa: CATSREPQGRRNQPQHF
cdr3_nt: TGTGCCACCAGCAGAGAGCCCCAGGGAAGGCGCAATCAGCCCCAGCATTTT

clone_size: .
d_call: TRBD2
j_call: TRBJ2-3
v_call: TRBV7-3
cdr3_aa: CASSSGLADGTDTQYF
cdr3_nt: TGTGCCAGCAGCTCTGGACTAGCCGATGGCACAGATACGCAGTATTTT

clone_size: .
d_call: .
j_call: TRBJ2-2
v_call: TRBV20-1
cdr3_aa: CSAIGQYTGELFF
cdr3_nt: TGCAGTGCTATAGGACAGTACACCGGGGAGCTGTTTTTT

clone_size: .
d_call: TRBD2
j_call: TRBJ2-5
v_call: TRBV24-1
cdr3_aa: CATGGERGAVETQYF
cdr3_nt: TGTGCCACAGGTGGCGAGCGGGGGGCAGTGGAGACCCAGTACTTC

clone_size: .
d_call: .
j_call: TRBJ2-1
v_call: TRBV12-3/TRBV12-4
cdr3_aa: CASSRDYKYEQFF
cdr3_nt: TGTGCCAGCAGTAGAGACTACAAGTATGAGCAGTTCTTC

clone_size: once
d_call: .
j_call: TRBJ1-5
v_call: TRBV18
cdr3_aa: CASSPGGDGQPQHF
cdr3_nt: TGTGCCAGCTCACCAGGGGGGGATGGTCAGCCCCAGCATTTT

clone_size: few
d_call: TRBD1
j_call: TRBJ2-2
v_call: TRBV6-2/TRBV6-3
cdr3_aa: CASSYGQGASTGELFF
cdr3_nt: TGTGCCAGCAGTTACGGTCAGGGGGCCTCCACCGGGGAGCTGTTTTTT

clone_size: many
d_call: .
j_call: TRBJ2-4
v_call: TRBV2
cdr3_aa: CASTEEAGANIQYF
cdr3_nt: TGTGCCAGCACTGAGGAGGCAGGGGCGAACATTCAGTACTTC

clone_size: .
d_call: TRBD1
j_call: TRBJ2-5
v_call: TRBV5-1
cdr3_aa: CASSMGIRDSLQETQYF
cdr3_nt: TGCGCCAGCAGCATGGGAATCCGGGACAGCCTACAAGAGACCCAGTACTTC

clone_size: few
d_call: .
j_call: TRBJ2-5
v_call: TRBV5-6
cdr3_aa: CASSPGTLETQYF
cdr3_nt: TGTGCCAGCAGCCCCGGGACATTAGAGACCCAGTACTTC

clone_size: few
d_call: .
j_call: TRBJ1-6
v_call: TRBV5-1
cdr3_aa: CASSLDRQRSSYNSPLHF
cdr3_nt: TGCGCCAGCAGCTTGGACAGGCAACGGAGCTCCTATAATTCACCCCTCCACTTT

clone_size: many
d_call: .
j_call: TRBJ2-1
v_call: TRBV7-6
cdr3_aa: CASSLVFQAQQFF
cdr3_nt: TGTGCCAGCAGCTTAGTGTTCCAGGCTCAGCAGTTCTTC

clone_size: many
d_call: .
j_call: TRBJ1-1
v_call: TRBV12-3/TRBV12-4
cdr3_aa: CASSLSQLNTEAFF
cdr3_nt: TGTGCCAGCAGTTTAAGTCAGTTGAACACTGAAGCTTTCTTT

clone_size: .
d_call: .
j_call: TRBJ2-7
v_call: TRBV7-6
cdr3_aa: CASSFLGDYEQYF
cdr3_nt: TGTGCCAGCAGCTTCCTCGGGGACTACGAGCAGTACTTC

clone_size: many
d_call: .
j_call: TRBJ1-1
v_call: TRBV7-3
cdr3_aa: CASRGIRNRAGEAFF
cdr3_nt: TGTGCCAGCAGGGGGATCAGGAACCGGGCCGGTGAAGCTTTCTTT

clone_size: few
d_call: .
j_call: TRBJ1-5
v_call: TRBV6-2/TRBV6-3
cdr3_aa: CASTRFNQPQHF
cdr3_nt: TGTGCCAGCACTCGATTCAATCAGCCCCAGCATTTT